The 7 T cell receptor beta chains in this list originate from one sample, sequenced in a study of blood T cell repertoires in COVID-19. This table comes from immunoSEQ multiplex PCR, and its TCRdb copy is limited to in-frame clones, with some not included. Of tens of thousands of clones listed, approximately 86% are singletons. Specimen: peripheral blood. These receptor sequences come from a woman at least 80 years old with acute or convalescent COVID-19.

The chain joins TRBV21-1 to TRBJ2-2; the DNA was not used to check the table's D call, TRBD2. TRBV21-1 is annotated as a pseudogene. This CDR3 spans 10 amino acids. In DNA form, the CDR3 reads TGTGACCAGCTCTCCGCGGGGGGGGTTTTT. Its protein product is CDQLSAGGVF.

The chain recombines TRBV7-2 with TRBJ1-2; no reliable D call. CDR1 is SGHTA, CDR2 FQGNSA, per germline. The CDR3 has 14 amino acids. Trimming took off 4 bases at V and 4 bases at J, with 13 bases between the two ends. For the CDR3, the DNA is TGTGCCAGCAGCTCTTACAAAGGAGGCTATGGCTACACCTTC. The encoded protein is CASSSYKGGYGYTF.

This chain links TRBV5-1 with TRBJ2-3; 7 bases map to TRBD1. V lost 0 bases, J lost 1 base, and 2 bases stayed unmatched. The length of the CDR3 is 15 residues. Per germline, CDR1 SGHRS and CDR2 YFSETQ. The CDR3 spells CASSLGQGRTDTQYF. The CDR3 DNA follows: TGCGCCAGCAGCTTGGGACAGGGCCGCACAGATACGCAGTATTTT.

The chain employs TRBV24-1 and TRBJ2-2; TRBD1 is a possible D gene (5 bases). The CDR3 spans 15 residues. Looked up from germline, CDR1 is KGHDR and CDR2 is SFDVKD. V lost 6 bases, J lost 7 bases, and 17 bases lay in between. The DNA of the CDR3 is TGTGCCACCAGTCGAAGGGGCACGCCGGGCGGGGAGCTGTTTTTT. Translation: CATSRRGTPGGELFF.

V and J are TRBV6-1 and TRBJ2-5; TRBD1 might be the D (6 bases). V was clipped by 3 bases and J by 9 bases, with 17 bases between them. This CDR3 has 14 residues. Germline V gives CDR1 MNHNS, CDR2 SASEGT. The CDR3 reads CASSELAVNRAQYF. The CDR3 coding sequence is TGTGCCAGCAGTGAGTTAGCCGTTAACAGGGCCCAGTACTTC.

For this clone: An end of the junction does not agree with germline; a read error may underlie this. The gene calls are TRBV13 and TRBJ2-4; D perhaps matches TRBD2 (5 bases). There are 14 residues in the CDR3. Germline V gives CDR1 PRHDT, CDR2 FYEKMQ (reference sequence). DNA for the CDR3: TGTGCCAGCAGCTTATTGGTCGGGAAAAACATTCAGTACTTT. Translating it yields CASSLLVGKNIQYF.

This clone has more than one count but fewer than ten. V is TRBV2 and J is TRBJ1-2; D is possibly TRBD1 (6 bases). Trimming removed 5 bases from V and 8 bases from J, with 18 bases in between. CDR1 is SNHLY, CDR2 FYNNEI, per germline. The CDR3 covers 14 residues. This CDR3 reads CASSLQGSLLGYTF. As DNA, the CDR3 is TGTGCCAGCAGTTTACAGGGATCCCTGTTGGGCTACACCTTC.